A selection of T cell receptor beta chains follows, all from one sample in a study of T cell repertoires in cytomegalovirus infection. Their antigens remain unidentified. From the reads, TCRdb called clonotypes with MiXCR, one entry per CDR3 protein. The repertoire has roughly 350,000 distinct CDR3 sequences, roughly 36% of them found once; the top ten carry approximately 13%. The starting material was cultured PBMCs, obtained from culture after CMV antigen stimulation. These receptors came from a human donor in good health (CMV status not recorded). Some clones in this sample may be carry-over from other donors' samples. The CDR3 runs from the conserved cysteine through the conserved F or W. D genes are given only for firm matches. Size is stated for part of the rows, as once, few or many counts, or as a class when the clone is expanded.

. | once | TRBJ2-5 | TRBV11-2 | CASSGSRGETQYF | TGTGCCAGCAGTGGGTCTAGAGGTGAGACCCAGTACTTC
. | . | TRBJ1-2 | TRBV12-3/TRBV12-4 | CASSPSPGYTF | TGTGCCAGCAGTCCATCCCCTGGCTACACCTTC
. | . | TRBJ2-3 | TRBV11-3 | CASSLVQGFSTDTQYF | TGTGCCAGCAGCTTAGTTCAGGGTTTCTCCACAGATACGCAGTATTTT
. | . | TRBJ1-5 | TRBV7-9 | CASSVSGVGQPQHF | TGTGCCAGCAGCGTATCAGGGGTCGGCCAGCCCCAGCATTTT
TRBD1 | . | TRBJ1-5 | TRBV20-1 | CSARDRDRSNQPQHF | TGCAGTGCTAGAGATAGGGACAGAAGCAATCAGCCCCAGCATTTT
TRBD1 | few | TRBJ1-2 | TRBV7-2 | CASSETLGGYYGYTF | TGTGCCAGCAGCGAGACCCTAGGGGGCTACTATGGCTACACCTTC
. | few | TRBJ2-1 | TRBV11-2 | CASSNTGNEQFF | TGTGCCAGCAGCAACACAGGGAATGAGCAGTTCTTC
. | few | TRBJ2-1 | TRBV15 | CATSSQRSRGYNEQFF | TGTGCCACCAGCAGCCAGCGGAGTCGGGGATACAATGAGCAGTTCTTC
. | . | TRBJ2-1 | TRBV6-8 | CASSSQGRGLEQFF | TGTGCCAGCAGCTCACAGGGCCGGGGCTTGGAGCAGTTCTTC
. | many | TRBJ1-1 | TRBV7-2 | CASSPRRDLPEAFF | TGTGCCAGCAGCCCTCGACGGGATTTGCCTGAAGCTTTCTTT
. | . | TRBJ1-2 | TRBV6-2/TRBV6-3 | CASALGQLAYGYTF | TGTGCCAGTGCGCTAGGACAGCTCGCCTATGGCTACACCTTC
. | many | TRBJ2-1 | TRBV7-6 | CASSLVAYDEQFF | TGTGCCAGCAGCTTAGTGGCCTACGATGAGCAGTTCTTC
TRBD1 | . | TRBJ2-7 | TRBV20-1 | CSARHQGANYEQYF | TGCAGTGCTAGACATCAGGGGGCGAACTACGAGCAGTACTTC
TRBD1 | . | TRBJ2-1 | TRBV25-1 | CASSSLTGMNEQFF | TGTGCCAGCAGTTCCCTGACAGGGATGAATGAGCAGTTCTTC
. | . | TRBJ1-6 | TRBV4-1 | CASSAREGLSSYNSPLHF | TGCGCCAGCAGCGCCCGGGAGGGCTTGAGCTCCTATAATTCACCCCTCCACTTT
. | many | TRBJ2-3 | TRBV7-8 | CASSLNSGADTQYF | TGTGCCAGCAGCTTAAATTCGGGCGCAGATACGCAGTATTTT
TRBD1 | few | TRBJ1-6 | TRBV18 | CASSQDRGHSPLHF | TGTGCCAGCTCCCAAGACAGGGGGCATTCACCCCTCCACTTT
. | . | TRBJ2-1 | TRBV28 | CASSRDDNEQFF | TGTGCCAGCAGCCGGGACGACAATGAGCAGTTCTTC
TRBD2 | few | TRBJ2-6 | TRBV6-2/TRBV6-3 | CASSYKRETIAGANVLTF | TGTGCCAGCAGTTACAAGCGGGAGACAATCGCTGGGGCCAACGTCCTGACTTTC
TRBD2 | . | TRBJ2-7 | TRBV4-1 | CASSQDFAGVGEQYF | TGCGCCAGCAGCCAAGATTTCGCGGGAGTGGGCGAGCAGTACTTC
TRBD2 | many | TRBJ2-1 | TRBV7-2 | CASSPGTSGSGNEQFF | TGTGCCAGCAGCCCAGGGACTAGCGGGAGTGGAAATGAGCAGTTCTTC
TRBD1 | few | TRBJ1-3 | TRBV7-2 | CASSLVTGENTIYF | TGTGCCAGCAGCTTAGTCACAGGGGAAAACACCATATATTTT
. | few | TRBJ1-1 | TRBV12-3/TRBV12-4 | CASSGQTNTEAFF | TGTGCCAGTTCGGGGCAGACGAACACTGAAGCTTTCTTT
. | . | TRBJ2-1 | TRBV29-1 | CSVEGQTGGEQFF | TGCAGCGTTGAAGGACAGACAGGTGGGGAGCAGTTCTTC
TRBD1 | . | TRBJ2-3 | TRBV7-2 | CASSLGDSPRYF | TGTGCCAGCAGCTTAGGGGACAGTCCTCGATATTTT
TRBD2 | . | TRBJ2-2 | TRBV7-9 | CASSFSSGRGAGELFF | TGTGCCAGCAGCTTCTCTAGCGGAAGAGGGGCCGGGGAGCTGTTTTTT
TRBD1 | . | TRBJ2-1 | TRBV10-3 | CAISSGTGDNEQFF | TGTGCCATCAGTAGCGGGACAGGGGACAATGAGCAGTTCTTC
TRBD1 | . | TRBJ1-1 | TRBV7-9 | CASSYFRTGRRAFF | TGTGCCAGCAGCTATTTCAGGACAGGGCGGCGAGCTTTCTTT
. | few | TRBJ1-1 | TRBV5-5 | CASSLDLPSEAFF | TGTGCCAGCAGCTTGGACCTCCCGTCGGAAGCTTTCTTT
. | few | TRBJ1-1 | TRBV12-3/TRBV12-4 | CASSLMQREAFF | TGTGCCAGCAGTTTAATGCAGCGTGAAGCTTTCTTT
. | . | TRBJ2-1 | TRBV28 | CASKSRQANYNEQFF | TGTGCCAGCAAAAGCCGACAGGCCAACTACAATGAGCAGTTCTTC
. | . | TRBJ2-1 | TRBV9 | CASSVSGQGGAEQFF | TGTGCCAGCAGCGTTAGCGGCCAAGGAGGGGCAGAGCAGTTCTTC
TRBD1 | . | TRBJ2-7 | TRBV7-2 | CASSRRDRSYEQYF | TGTGCCAGCAGCCGACGGGACAGATCCTACGAGCAGTACTTC
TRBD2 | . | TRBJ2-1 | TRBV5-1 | CASSPIAGGSNEQFF | TGCGCCAGCAGCCCTATAGCGGGAGGCTCCAATGAGCAGTTCTTC
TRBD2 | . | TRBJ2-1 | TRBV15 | CATSRDPIAGDEQFF | TGTGCCACCAGCAGAGATCCTATAGCGGGAGATGAGCAGTTCTTC
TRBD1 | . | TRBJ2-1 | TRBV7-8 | CASSPAGGSYNEQFF | TGTGCCAGCAGCCCCGCAGGGGGCTCCTACAATGAGCAGTTCTTC